Below are 20 T cell receptor beta chains sequenced from a single sample in a study of cytotoxic CD8 clonotypes in ibrutinib-treated CLL. Some clones are missing from TCRdb's copy, which holds only in-frame ones; the method was immunoSEQ multiplex PCR. The table lists some 130,000 clones, around 85% of them singletons. The input for sequencing was PBMCs, taken after 24 months of ibrutinib treatment. These TCRs come from a human donor with chronic lymphocytic leukemia.

The CDR3, as DNA: TGTGCCAGCAGACCCTCGGGGAGGGGCACTGAAGCTTTCTTT. This encodes CASRPSGRGTEAFF. The chain carries TRBV27 and TRBJ1-1; D may be TRBD1 (5 bases). This CDR3 contains 14 residues. Germline loops: CDR1 MNHEY, CDR2 SMNVEV (reference sequence). Trimming shortened V by 6 bases and J by 4 bases, and 15 bases separated the two germline ends.

The chain is built from TRBV7-8 and TRBJ2-3; D is unresolved. The CDR3 is 14 amino acids. The germline gives CDR1 SGHVS, CDR2 FQNEAQ. V lost 5 bases to trimming and J lost 4 bases, with 13 bases between them. The CDR3 DNA is TGTGCCAGCAGCCCCTCGATTATTGCAGATACGCAGTATTTT. It is translated as CASSPSIIADTQYF.

This chain joins TRBV9 and TRBJ1-3; TRBD1 aligns across 8 bases. The CDR3 loop spans 15 amino acids. V was pared by 4 bases and J by 2 bases, with 5 bases of the junction left unmatched. Per germline, CDR1 SGDLS and CDR2 YYNGEE. Written as DNA, the CDR3 is TGTGCCAGCAGCTACTCCAGGGGGCCTGGAAACACCATATATTTT. Protein: CASSYSRGPGNTIYF.

The chain joins TRBV2 to TRBJ2-3; D is possibly TRBD2 (5 bases). Between the trimmed V and J ends, which lost 6 bases and 9 bases, there was a span of 31 bases. This CDR3 spans 18 amino acids. CDR1 SNHLY and CDR2 FYNNEI come from the germline V gene. The CDR3 here is CASSETHSSNLNPTTQYF. CDR3 DNA: TGTGCCAGCAGCGAGACCCATTCTAGCAACCTCAACCCTACGACGCAGTATTTT.

V gene TRBV28 combines with J gene TRBJ2-7, with a possible D match to TRBD2 (6 bases). This CDR3 spans 15 amino acids. Germline V gives CDR1 MDHEN, CDR2 SYDVKM. V shed 4 bases and J shed 4 bases, with 17 bases lying between them. CDR3 bases: TGTGCCAGCAGTTCCCCGCGGCGGGGACGATACGAGCAGTACTTC. This encodes CASSSPRRGRYEQYF.

The V call is TRBV7-8, the J call TRBJ2-1; 9 bases line up with TRBD1. The CDR3 contains 17 residues. The germline V gene has CDR1 SGHVS and CDR2 FQNEAQ. The ends lost 3 bases at V and 1 base at J; junction bases unmatched: 7. This chain's CDR3 is CASSFTSQGASYNEQFF. CDR3 sequence (DNA): TGTGCCAGCAGCTTTACTTCACAGGGGGCTTCCTACAATGAGCAGTTCTTC. Looking up the rest from reference TRBV7-8 and TRBJ2-1 gives the full variable domain: GAGVSQSPRYKVAKRGQDVALRCDPISGHVSLFWYQQALGQGPEFLTYFQNEAQLDKSGLPSDRFFAERPEGSVSTLKIQRTQQEDSAVYLCASSFTSQGASYNEQFFGPGTRLTVL.

The rearrangement links TRBV28 to TRBJ2-1; D is perhaps TRBD1 (6 bases). Germline CDR1 reads MDHEN; CDR2 reads SYDVKM. Trimming took 8 bases from V and 0 from J, leaving 17 bases between them. CDR3 size: 16 residues. The CDR3 reads CASLTGFASSYNEQFF. The CDR3 bases are TGTGCCAGCCTGACAGGTTTCGCTAGCTCCTACAATGAGCAGTTCTTC.

The chain employs TRBV27 and TRBJ2-2; TRBD2 agrees at 16 bases. The V segment lost 3 bases and the J segment 4 bases; nucleotides outside the gene matches: 5. The CDR3 consists of 18 residues. Germline V gene lookup returns CDR1 MNHEY and CDR2 SMNVEV (reference sequence). CDR3 coding DNA: TGTGCCAGCAGTTTGGGACTAGCGGGGGGGCGTGGCACCGGGGAGCTGTTTTTT. Its protein is CASSLGLAGGRGTGELFF.

Within the sample, this clone is medium-sized. The chain has TRBV4-3 and TRBJ2-1; D not resolved. Looked up from germline, CDR1 is LGHNA and CDR2 is YSLEER. The CDR3 totals 15 residues. V shed 0 bases and J shed 2 bases, with 8 bases lying between them. The CDR3 sequence: CASSQDQTPYNEQFF. The CDR3 DNA is TGCGCCAGCAGCCAAGATCAGACCCCCTACAATGAGCAGTTCTTC.

The chain uses TRBV28 and TRBJ1-3, with D unclear. Germline V CDR1 and CDR2: MDHEN, SYDVKM. Trimming stripped 2 bases from V and 0 bases from J, with 14 bases between. CDR3 length equals 17 residues. The CDR3 region is CASSLPRGRTSGNTIYF. In nucleotides, the CDR3 is TGTGCCAGCAGTTTACCCCGCGGAAGGACCTCTGGAAACACCATATATTTT.

The genes are TRBV2 and TRBJ1-1; perhaps TRBD1 as D (6 bases). The CDR3 contains 13 residues. Germline V gene data show CDR1 as SNHLY and CDR2 as FYNNEI. V was pared by 4 bases and J by 5 bases, with 11 bases between. CDR3: CASSGGGRTEAFF. The CDR3 bases are TGTGCCAGCAGTGGCGGGGGCCGGACTGAAGCTTTCTTT. Complete variable domain (other parts from reference TRBV2 and TRBJ1-1): EPEVTQTPSHQVTQMGQEVILRCVPISNHLYFYWYRQILGQKVEFLVSFYNNEISEKSEIFDDQFSVERPDGSNFTLKIRSTKLEDSAMYFCASSGGGRTEAFFGQGTRLTVV.

The CDR3 region is CATRSNQPQHF. CDR3 sequence (DNA): TGTGCCACAAGGAGCAATCAGCCCCAGCATTTT. The chain uses TRBV6-4 and TRBJ1-5; no definite D call. There are 11 residues in the CDR3. V was shortened by 10 bases and J by 1 base, with 5 bases between the two germline ends. The germline CDR1 and CDR2 sequences are MRHNA and SNTAGT.

This clone was seen only once. The gene calls are TRBV15 and TRBJ2-7, with 10 bases matching TRBD2. V lost 1 base to trimming and J lost 0 bases; unmatched junction nucleotides: 3. Germline V gene data show CDR1 as LNHNV and CDR2 as YYDKDF (reference sequence). CDR3 length: 16 amino acids. This CDR3 is CATSRVLAGDSYEQYF. DNA of the CDR3: TGTGCCACCAGCAGAGTTCTAGCGGGGGACTCCTACGAGCAGTACTTC.

The CDR3 DNA sequence: TGTGCCAGCAGTTTATTATTAGGGACAGGTCACACTGAAGCTTTCTTT. Amino acids: CASSLLLGTGHTEAFF. V gene TRBV28 combines with J gene TRBJ1-1; 8 bases match TRBD1. CDR3 length: 16 amino acids. V lost 1 base, J lost 3 bases, and 7 bases stayed unmatched. Germline CDR1 reads MDHEN; CDR2 reads SYDVKM.

The chain carries TRBV30 and TRBJ1-6, with 10 bases identical to TRBD1. The length of the CDR3 is 18 residues. Losses at the gene ends were 1 base for V and 0 bases for J; bases not matched to a gene: 6. The V gene's germline CDR1 is GTSNPN and CDR2 SVGIG (reference sequence). Written as DNA, the CDR3 is TGTGCCTGGAGTGCCGGGACAGGGGTTTACTCCTATAATTCACCCCTCCACTTT. Residues: CAWSAGTGVYSYNSPLHF.

This clone was seen a single time. The chain is built from TRBV6-1 and TRBJ1-2; D is possibly TRBD1 (5 bases). The germline CDR1 and CDR2 sequences are MNHNS and SASEGT. V was clipped by 3 bases and J by 8 bases, with 16 bases between them. The length of the CDR3 is 14 residues. The CDR3 here is CASSDLGLQRGYTF. In DNA, the CDR3 is TGTGCCAGCAGTGATCTGGGACTTCAAAGGGGCTACACCTTC.

The chain couples TRBV19 to TRBJ1-1; TRBD1 might be the D (6 bases). Germline V gives CDR1 LNHDA, CDR2 SQIVND (reference sequence). This CDR3 has 14 residues. Trimming removed 7 bases at V and 1 base at J, with 13 bases between. Here the CDR3 reads CASIRKGQNTEAFF. CDR3 DNA: TGTGCCAGTATAAGGAAGGGACAGAACACTGAAGCTTTCTTT.

The chain carries TRBV19 and TRBJ2-7, with D unclear. The ends were cut back, 1 base at V and 6 bases at J, with 10 bases in the middle. Germline V CDR1 and CDR2: LNHDA, SQIVND (reference sequence). The CDR3 sequence is 13 residues long. The CDR3 region is CASSIGDEVEQYF. The CDR3 DNA reads TGTGCCAGTAGTATAGGAGACGAGGTCGAGCAGTACTTC.

The chain links TRBV6-4 to TRBJ1-2; possibly TRBD1 for D (6 bases). Germline-derived CDR1 and CDR2 are MRHNA and SNTAGT. This CDR3 is 15 amino acids long. V shed 3 bases and J shed 2 bases, with 13 bases lying between them. CDR3 sequence: CASSELGGANYGYTF. The CDR3 DNA follows: TGTGCCAGCAGTGAATTAGGGGGAGCGAACTATGGCTACACCTTC.

The chain carries TRBV9 and TRBJ1-1, with TRBD1 matching over 8 bases. The CDR3 length is 16 residues. CDR1 is SGDLS and CDR2 is YYNGEE in the germline V gene. The junction had 4 bases not matched to a gene; V was cut back by 0 bases and J by 0 bases. The CDR3 DNA sequence: TGTGCCAGCAGCGTAGCTACAGGGGGATTGAACACTGAAGCTTTCTTT. It translates to CASSVATGGLNTEAFF.